This T cell receptor beta chain was found in a study of beta chain features in type 1 diabetes. The study, taken as a whole, reports: At VDJ recombination sites, type 1 diabetes patients had fewer insertions and more deleted nucleotides.

The investigators reverse transcribed all of the isolated RNA, so they sequenced expressed TCRB transcripts. Clones were sequenced by immunoSEQ multiplex PCR, and TCRdb holds only the in-frame ones, with some missing. The table records roughly 400,000 clones, approximately 13% of them present only once. This CDR3 has 15 amino acids. The germline V gene encodes CDR1 LNHDA and CDR2 SQIVND (reference sequence). Trimming left V 3 bases short and J 0 bases short, with 10 bases between. Of note for this clone: Its specificity is not known.

The source of this sequence is a man aged 30 to 39 in good health. The material sequenced was naive CD4+ T cells from blood. The V gene is TRBV19, the J gene TRBJ2-3, with D unresolved. CDR3 in DNA: TGTGCCAGTAGTATTCAGGAACCTAGCACAGATACGCAGTATTTT. It translates to CASSIQEPSTDTQYF.